A single sample gave rise to the 24 T cell receptor beta chains below, sequenced in a study of regulatory and conventional T cells in RAG deficiency. TCRdb's copy holds only in-frame clones and misses some; the assay was immunoSEQ multiplex PCR. The table lists around 30,000 clones, 80% to 90% of them singletons. A further study also used this sample, focusing on regulatory T cells. That publication notes: Amplification used 52 TRBV primers and 13 TRBJ primers.

Sequenced sample: CD8+ T cells sorted from blood. Receptor source: a human donor in good health.

The chain is built from TRBV4-1 and TRBJ1-1; a possible D gene is TRBD1 (5 bases). CDR3 length: 17 amino acids. The germline V gene has CDR1 MGHRA and CDR2 YSYEKL. Trimming took 2 bases from V and 0 from J, leaving 16 bases between them. CDR3 in DNA: TGCGCCAGCAGCCAAAAGACGCTAGGGGACGTGAACACTGAAGCTTTCTTT. Translation: CASSQKTLGDVNTEAFF.

A single count supports this clone. The chain combines TRBV29-1 with TRBJ2-7; D may be TRBD2 (5 bases). Germline V gene lookup returns CDR1 SQVTM and CDR2 ANQGSEA. The CDR3 is made up of 12 amino acids. Trimming took 4 bases from V and 3 from J, leaving 10 bases between them. CDR3 in amino acids: CSVGPGDYEQYF. The CDR3 DNA reads TGCAGCGTTGGACCCGGGGACTACGAGCAGTACTTC.

V gene TRBV7-6 combines with J gene TRBJ2-3; D call uncertain. The CDR3 totals 13 residues. V was pared by 5 bases and J by 4 bases, with 10 bases between. Germline-derived CDR1 and CDR2 are SGHVS and FNYEAQ. Here the CDR3 DNA reads TGTGCCAGCAGCCCGCTACAAGCAGATACGCAGTATTTT. The encoded protein is CASSPLQADTQYF.

The V call is TRBV28, the J call TRBJ2-5; D gene unclear. TRBJ2-7 explains the end of the DNA better; the J call may be wrong. The length of the CDR3 is 13 residues. CDR1 and CDR2 (germline): MDHEN, SYDVKM. The CDR3 region has the DNA TGTGCCAGCGGGTTAATGACAAGCTACGAGCAGTACTTC. Protein: CASGLMTSYEQYF.

The J gene is TRBJ2-2, the V gene TRBV7-3; D call uncertain. Germline V gives CDR1 SGHTA, CDR2 FQGTGA. The V gene lost 2 bases and the J gene lost 4 bases, with 17 bases spanning the gap. The CDR3 has 17 residues. The DNA for the CDR3 is TGTGCCAGCAGCTTAGTCGGCGGCAGGCCCGGCACCGGGGAGCTGTTTTTT. Protein product: CASSLVGGRPGTGELFF.

This clone was detected once. The chain couples TRBV29-1 to TRBJ1-1; 8 bases are shared with TRBD1. Germline V CDR1 and CDR2: SQVTM, ANQGSEA. The trim removed 4 bases at V and 4 bases at J, leaving 5 bases unmatched. The CDR3 spans 13 residues. As DNA, the CDR3 is TGCAGCGTTGTCGACAGGGGAGTCACTGAAGCTTTCTTT. As protein: CSVVDRGVTEAFF. The full variable domain, in which reference TRBV29-1 and TRBJ1-1 provide the parts outside the CDR3, is SAVISQKPSRDICQRGTSLTIQCQVDSQVTMMFWYRQQPGQSLTLIATANQGSEATYESGFVIDKFPISRPNLTFSTLTVSNMSPEDSSIYLCSVVDRGVTEAFFGQGTRLTVV.

The V call is TRBV7-8, the J call TRBJ2-1; no clear D gene. The germline CDR1 and CDR2 sequences are SGHVS and FQNEAQ. V shed 1 base and J shed 5 bases, with 9 bases lying between them. The CDR3 covers 14 residues. CDR3 region: CASSLGGGDNEQFF. The CDR3 coding sequence is TGTGCCAGCAGCTTAGGGGGTGGGGACAATGAGCAGTTCTTC.

This chain uses TRBV7-9 with TRBJ1-4; no clear D gene. The V gene's germline CDR1 is SEHNR and CDR2 FQNEAQ (reference sequence). The CDR3 is 14 amino acids. The V end was cut by 5 bases, the J end by 4 bases, with 11 bases between. The CDR3 reads CASSGSDGNEKLFF. DNA of the CDR3: TGTGCCAGCAGCGGGTCGGACGGTAATGAAAAACTGTTTTTT. The entire variable domain, with the rest obtained from reference TRBV7-9 and TRBJ1-4, is as follows: DTGVSQNPRHKITKRGQNVTFRCDPISEHNRLYWYRQTLGQGPEFLTYFQNEAQLEKSRLLSDRFSAERPKGSFSTLEIQRTEQGDSAMYLCASSGSDGNEKLFFGSGTQLSVL.

The chain uses TRBV4-2 and TRBJ2-1; the D gene is possibly TRBD2 (7 bases). Looked up from germline, CDR1 is LGHNA and CDR2 is YNFKEQ. The CDR3 sequence is 16 residues long. Trimming removed 1 base at V and 0 bases at J, with 10 bases between. CDR3 sequence: CASSQVGGASYNEQFF. Here the CDR3 DNA reads TGTGCCAGCAGCCAAGTAGGGGGGGCCTCCTACAATGAGCAGTTCTTC.

This clone has just one count. The chain couples TRBV19 to TRBJ2-7; maybe TRBD1 (5 bases). V dropped 6 bases and J dropped 5 bases, with 11 bases sitting between them. CDR1 is LNHDA and CDR2 is SQIVND in the germline V gene (reference sequence). The CDR3 consists of 12 residues. Here the CDR3 reads CASRQGQHEQYF. CDR3 sequence (DNA): TGTGCCAGTAGGCAGGGCCAGCACGAGCAGTACTTC.

V gene TRBV5-1 combines with J gene TRBJ1-1; D not certain. Germline lookup yields CDR1 SGHRS and CDR2 YFSETQ. Trimming took 0 bases from V and 6 from J, leaving 3 bases between them. This CDR3 spans 11 amino acids. The CDR3 nucleotides are TGCGCCAGCAGCTTGGGTGCTGAAGCTTTCTTT. Amino acids: CASSLGAEAFF.

The chain's CDR3 is CASSLSTGELFF. CDR3 nucleotides: TGTGCCAGCAGTTTGAGCACCGGGGAGCTGTTTTTT. The rearrangement joins TRBV27 to TRBJ2-2; D is ambiguous. The germline V gene has CDR1 MNHEY and CDR2 SMNVEV (reference sequence). The CDR3 loop spans 12 amino acids. V was shortened by 3 bases and J by 4 bases, with 3 bases between the two germline ends.

This clone was seen a handful of times. The chain couples TRBV6-1 to TRBJ2-7; D uncertain. The length of the CDR3 is 15 residues. Between the trimmed V and J ends, which lost 2 bases and 3 bases, there was a span of 14 bases. The germline V gene encodes CDR1 MNHNS and CDR2 SASEGT. CDR3 coding DNA: TGTGCCAGCAGTGAATTCCCAAATCCAGGCTACGAGCAGTACTTC. It encodes CASSEFPNPGYEQYF.

V usage is TRBV30 and J usage is TRBJ1-1, with D unresolved. Germline V gene data show CDR1 as GTSNPN and CDR2 as SVGIG (reference sequence). V was pared by 0 bases and J by 5 bases, with 7 bases between. This CDR3 spans 12 amino acids. CDR3 amino acids: CAWSVRETEAFF. For the CDR3, the DNA is TGTGCCTGGAGTGTACGTGAAACTGAAGCTTTCTTT.

This chain joins TRBV4-1 and TRBJ2-3; D ambiguous. Germline V CDR1 and CDR2: MGHRA, YSYEKL. The CDR3 spans 13 residues. V was shortened by 1 base and J by 0 bases, with 2 bases between the two germline ends. The CDR3: CASSQGSTDTQYF. The CDR3 region has the DNA TGCGCCAGCAGCCAAGGTAGCACAGATACGCAGTATTTT.

V usage is TRBV27 and J usage is TRBJ2-1; the D call may be TRBD1 or TRBD2 (5 bases each). Trimming took off 7 bases at V and 2 bases at J, with 12 bases between the two ends. This CDR3 contains 14 residues. The germline V gene has CDR1 MNHEY and CDR2 SMNVEV (reference sequence). The CDR3 DNA follows: TGTGCCAGCACAGACGGGGCTCCCTACAATGAGCAGTTCTTC. This codes for CASTDGAPYNEQFF.

This rearrangement joins TRBV6-5 to TRBJ1-2; D is ambiguous. Germline V gene sequence: CDR1 MNHEY, CDR2 SVGAGI. V lost 0 bases and J 8 bases, leaving 13 bases between the germline ends. The CDR3 contains 14 residues. CDR3 nucleotides: TGTGCCAGCAGTTACTCGGTCCGGGAGGAGGGCTACACCTTC. Its protein product is CASSYSVREEGYTF.

The V call is TRBV27, the J call TRBJ2-7; 9 bases are shared with TRBD2. Germline loops: CDR1 MNHEY, CDR2 SMNVEV (reference sequence). V dropped 0 bases and J dropped 4; count of bases not matched to a gene: 4. The CDR3 is made up of 15 amino acids. In DNA form, the CDR3 reads TGTGCCAGCAGTTTATCCTGGACTAGCGTGTACGAGCAGTACTTC. It is translated as CASSLSWTSVYEQYF.

V usage is TRBV5-1 and J usage is TRBJ1-1, with TRBD1 identical over 8 bases. Germline CDR1 SGHRS, CDR2 YFSETQ. The CDR3 runs to 15 residues. J was trimmed by 5 bases and V by 2 bases; bases with no gene match: 8. DNA for the CDR3: TGCGCCAGCAGCTTTAATCAGGGGGCGGGTACTGAAGCTTTCTTT. Translated: CASSFNQGAGTEAFF.

The genes are TRBV6-5 and TRBJ1-1; D might be TRBD1 (5 bases). The CDR3 is 13 amino acids. V gave up 6 bases and J gave up 1 base, with 9 bases separating them. Germline-derived CDR1 and CDR2 are MNHEY and SVGAGI. CDR3 in amino acids: CASRAGGNTEAFF. CDR3 bases: TGTGCCAGCAGGGCCGGGGGGAACACTGAAGCTTTCTTT.

This chain joins TRBV13 and TRBJ2-1; D is uncertain. The CDR3 totals 11 residues. Germline assignment: CDR1 PRHDT and CDR2 FYEKMQ (reference sequence). V was shortened by 5 bases and J by 7 bases, with 6 bases between the two germline ends. CDR3 loop: CASSHSNEQFF. The CDR3 DNA reads as TGTGCCAGCAGCCATAGTAATGAGCAGTTCTTC.

This chain connects TRBV14 to TRBJ1-5, with TRBD1 as a possible D gene (6 bases). The CDR3 has 12 amino acids. The germline V and J ends were trimmed by 5 bases and 9 bases, with 11 bases remaining between them. Germline assignment: CDR1 SGHDN and CDR2 FVKESK. The CDR3 here is CASSSRGGPQHF. The DNA of the CDR3 is TGTGCCAGCAGCTCCCGAGGGGGGCCCCAGCATTTT.

The J gene is TRBJ2-5, the V gene TRBV30; tentatively, D is TRBD1 (6 bases). The V gene's germline CDR1 is GTSNPN and CDR2 SVGIG (reference sequence). The CDR3 runs 13 residues. Trimming pared 1 base from V and 2 bases from J, leaving 8 bases between. CDR3 residues: CAWSEDRQETQYF. CDR3 nucleotide sequence: TGTGCCTGGAGTGAAGACAGGCAAGAGACCCAGTACTTC.

The chain employs TRBV14 and TRBJ1-2; D is ambiguous. CDR3 size: 12 residues. Germline V gene data show CDR1 as SGHDN and CDR2 as FVKESK. The germline V and J ends were trimmed by 2 bases and 5 bases, with 6 bases remaining between them. The CDR3 loop is CASSQSLYGYTF. The DNA of the CDR3 is TGTGCCAGCAGCCAATCCCTATATGGCTACACCTTC.